Given below is one T cell receptor (beta chain) in context. Its antigen is as yet unknown. The source of the sample is a study of CD4 T cells in relation to SARS-CoV-2 and coronaviruses. Sorted naive or memory CD4+ cells met CEF peptides for 10 days. V lost 7 bases to trimming and J lost 7 bases, with 5 bases between them. In germline, CDR1 is SSHAT, CDR2 FNYEAQ (reference sequence). CDR3 length: 10 amino acids. This table comes from immunoSEQ multiplex PCR, and its TCRdb copy is limited to in-frame clones, with some not included. The data contain tens of thousands of clones, roughly 87% of them singletons.

Sequenced input: naive CD4+ T cells from PBMCs, cultured in vitro. Subset noted: naive CD4+ T cells isolated by negative enrichment. V is TRBV7-7 and J is TRBJ1-3; no clear D gene. This TCR derives from an adult with COVID-19. Here the CDR3 reads CASNENTIYF. The CDR3 nucleotides read TGTGCCAGCAACGAGAACACCATATATTTT.